Listed below are T cell receptor beta chains from one sample, sequenced in a study of T cells in Graves' hyperthyroidism and ophthalmopathy. Via MiXCR, TCRdb re-called the multiplex PCR reads, giving one row per CDR3 protein. The table lists about 400,000 distinct CDR3 sequences, about 14% of them singletons. Source material: blood. Every receptor here comes from a man over 45 with Graves' ophthalmopathy. Both conserved end residues are part of each CDR3. A D gene is named only where the DNA matches it firmly. Only part of the rows carry a size: once, few, many, or a class if the clone is expanded.

v_call,d_call,cdr3_length,j_call,clone_size,cdr3_aa,cdr3_nt
TRBV27,TRBD2,15,TRBJ2-7,many,CASSTRTSSSYEQYF,TGTGCCAGCAGTACGCGGACTAGCAGCTCCTACGAGCAGTACTTC
TRBV5-1,NA,15,TRBJ1-3,few,CASSTTGDTGNTIYF,TGCGCCAGCAGCACGACAGGAGATACTGGAAACACCATATATTTT
TRBV28,NA,13,TRBJ2-7,NA,CASRAGTPYEQYF,TGTGCCAGTAGGGCCGGGACGCCCTACGAGCAGTACTTC
TRBV10-3,TRBD2,17,TRBJ2-7,NA,CAIRPGLAGGRSYEQYF,TGTGCCATCAGACCGGGACTAGCGGGAGGAAGGTCCTACGAGCAGTACTTC
TRBV12-3/TRBV12-4,TRBD1,17,TRBJ2-3,many,CASSLPGQGAGGDTQYF,TGTGCCAGCAGTCTTCCGGGACAGGGGGCGGGAGGGGATACGCAGTATTTT
TRBV10-3,TRBD1,15,TRBJ1-4,many,CAISGDRGANEKLFF,TGTGCCATCAGTGGCGACAGGGGAGCTAATGAAAAACTGTTTTTT
TRBV7-8,NA,14,TRBJ2-3,many,CASSLVVIRDTQYF,TGTGCCAGCAGCTTAGTGGTGATCAGAGATACGCAGTATTTT
TRBV20-1,TRBD2,14,TRBJ2-1,many,CSASGLAGGGEQFF,TGCAGTGCTAGCGGACTAGCGGGAGGAGGTGAGCAGTTCTTC
TRBV15,NA,15,TRBJ2-5,many,CATHTGTAVQETQYF,TGTGCCACCCACACCGGGACGGCGGTCCAAGAGACCCAGTACTTC
TRBV9,NA,15,TRBJ2-5,NA,CASSVQGIAGETQYF,TGTGCCAGCAGCGTACAGGGTATTGCCGGGGAGACCCAGTACTTC
TRBV30,NA,12,TRBJ1-1,many,CAWRGGGAEAFF,TGTGCCTGGAGGGGAGGGGGAGCTGAAGCTTTCTTT
TRBV6-1,NA,17,TRBJ2-7,NA,CASRPEGISGGLYEQYF,TGTGCCAGCAGACCAGAAGGGATTTCGGGTGGGCTCTACGAGCAGTACTTC
TRBV18,NA,16,TRBJ2-7,few,CASSKSPGFESYEQYF,TGTGCCAGCTCCAAATCTCCGGGATTCGAATCCTACGAGCAGTACTTC
TRBV5-1,NA,14,TRBJ1-5,many,CASSQGFGNQPQHF,TGCGCCAGCAGTCAGGGATTCGGCAATCAGCCCCAGCATTTT
TRBV30,NA,12,TRBJ1-2,many,CAWSVSAYGYTF,TGTGCCTGGAGTGTGTCAGCATATGGCTACACCTTC
TRBV7-9,TRBD2,14,TRBJ2-7,many,CASAGVGSSYEQYF,TGTGCCTCGGCGGGGGTCGGGAGCTCCTACGAGCAGTACTTC
TRBV10-3,TRBD2,15,TRBJ2-1,many,CAIRMTSISYNEQFF,TGTGCCATCAGGATGACTAGCATCTCCTACAATGAGCAGTTCTTC
TRBV20-1,NA,14,TRBJ2-7,NA,CSAVHRPRSYEQYF,TGCAGTGCCGTTCACCGCCCTCGCTCCTACGAGCAGTACTTC
TRBV6-7,NA,12,TRBJ2-7,NA,CASSYPTGEQYF,TGTGCCAGCAGTTATCCAACTGGCGAGCAGTACTTC
TRBV12-3/TRBV12-4,TRBD2,13,TRBJ2-1,NA,CASSPAGVNEQFF,TGTGCCAGCTCCCCAGCGGGAGTGAATGAGCAGTTCTTC
TRBV11-2,TRBD1,15,TRBJ2-2,many,CASSMTGGRTGELFF,TGTGCCAGCAGCATGACAGGGGGCCGAACCGGGGAGCTGTTTTTT
TRBV20-1,NA,13,TRBJ2-4,few,CSAKGAGQNIQYF,TGCAGTGCCAAAGGGGCAGGGCAAAACATTCAGTACTTC
TRBV7-3,TRBD1,15,TRBJ2-1,NA,CASSSTGDRGDEQFF,TGTGCCAGCAGCTCGACCGGAGACAGGGGAGATGAGCAGTTCTTC
TRBV30,NA,14,TRBJ1-4,many,CAWREQGTNEKLFF,TGTGCCTGGAGGGAACAGGGAACTAATGAAAAACTGTTTTTT
TRBV30,TRBD1,14,TRBJ1-5,NA,CAWVPGQGNQPQHF,TGTGCCTGGGTCCCGGGACAGGGTAATCAGCCCCAGCATTTT
TRBV13,NA,13,TRBJ1-6,few,CASRDTYNSPLHF,TGTGCCAGCAGGGACACGTATAATTCACCCCTCCACTTT
TRBV30,TRBD2,14,TRBJ2-7,NA,CAWSVKAGVYEQYF,TGTGCCTGGAGTGTAAAAGCGGGAGTGTACGAGCAGTACTTC
TRBV18,NA,14,TRBJ2-3,many,CASSPFRGTDTQYF,TGTGCCAGCTCACCATTTCGAGGCACAGATACGCAGTATTTT
TRBV27,NA,14,TRBJ1-5,many,CASSFKGINQPQHF,TGTGCCAGCAGTTTTAAGGGTATCAATCAGCCCCAGCATTTT
TRBV7-2,TRBD2,14,TRBJ2-5,NA,CASSSYSGRETQYF,TGTGCCAGCAGCTCATATAGCGGGAGGGAGACCCAGTACTTC
TRBV29-1,TRBD1,17,TRBJ2-1,many,CSVGKGAWGKARHEQFF,TGCAGCGTTGGGAAGGGGGCGTGGGGGAAGGCGAGGCATGAGCAGTTCTTC
TRBV11-3,TRBD1,16,TRBJ2-1,many,CASSLDSGQVYNEQFF,TGTGCCAGCAGCTTAGATTCGGGACAGGTGTACAATGAGCAGTTCTTC
TRBV25-1,TRBD1,15,TRBJ1-1,NA,CASSEFVTGATEAFF,TGTGCCAGCAGTGAATTCGTGACAGGGGCCACTGAAGCTTTCTTT
TRBV10-2,TRBD2,13,TRBJ2-1,NA,CASSVGTSNEQFF,TGCGCCAGCAGTGTAGGGACTAGTAATGAGCAGTTCTTC
TRBV20-1,TRBD2,17,TRBJ2-1,many,CSAIGRSGTLDYNEQFF,TGCAGTGCTATAGGAAGGAGCGGGACCCTGGACTACAATGAGCAGTTCTTC
TRBV28,NA,13,TRBJ2-5,many,CAARWVNEETQYF,TGTGCCGCCCGGTGGGTAAATGAGGAGACCCAGTACTTC
TRBV28,TRBD2,14,TRBJ2-7,many,CASRGGGYSYEQYF,TGTGCCAGCCGGGGGGGCGGGTACTCCTACGAGCAGTACTTC
TRBV20-1,NA,16,TRBJ2-5,many,CSARDDVGHFQETQYF,TGCAGTGCTAGAGATGATGTTGGACACTTCCAAGAGACCCAGTACTTC
TRBV11-3,TRBD2,19,TRBJ2-1,NA,CASAGGLAGGPESYNEQFF,TGTGCCAGCGCCGGGGGACTAGCGGGAGGGCCCGAATCCTACAATGAGCAGTTCTTC
TRBV29-1,NA,12,TRBJ2-5,many,CSVLTLQETQYF,TGCAGCGTTCTGACACTCCAAGAGACCCAGTACTTC
TRBV12-3/TRBV12-4,NA,18,TRBJ2-6,many,CASSFSLGYGPGANVLTF,TGTGCCAGCAGTTTTAGTTTGGGGTACGGGCCTGGGGCCAACGTCCTGACTTTC
TRBV28,TRBD1,18,TRBJ1-3,NA,CASSRDRGATWGGNTIYF,TGTGCCAGCAGCCGAGACAGGGGCGCGACCTGGGGTGGAAACACCATATATTTT
TRBV9,NA,16,TRBJ1-2,NA,CASSVWSSGENYGYTF,TGTGCCAGCAGCGTGTGGTCCAGCGGGGAGAACTATGGCTACACCTTC
TRBV2,TRBD2,16,TRBJ2-7,NA,CASSEARGLVSYEQYF,TGTGCCAGCAGTGAAGCTAGGGGACTAGTTTCCTACGAGCAGTACTTC
TRBV10-3,NA,14,TRBJ2-7,many,CAISPTQEAYEQYF,TGTGCCATCAGTCCTACACAGGAGGCCTACGAGCAGTACTTC
TRBV13,NA,15,TRBJ2-1,few,CASSQDLSSYNEQFF,TGTGCCAGCAGCCAGGACTTGAGCTCCTACAATGAGCAGTTCTTC
TRBV18,NA,13,TRBJ2-7,many,CASSPQGLYEQYF,TGTGCCAGCTCACCCCAGGGGCTCTACGAGCAGTACTTC
TRBV5-1,TRBD1,15,TRBJ2-3,NA,CASSGGTGTTDTQYF,TGCGCCAGCAGTGGCGGGACAGGGACGACAGATACGCAGTATTTT
TRBV7-9,TRBD1,16,TRBJ2-5,NA,CASSRGTGGGQETQYF,TGTGCCAGCAGCCGGGGGACAGGGGGTGGCCAAGAGACCCAGTACTTC
TRBV2,NA,18,TRBJ2-4,few,CASSEGEGTRLAKNIQYF,TGTGCCAGCAGTGAAGGGGAAGGGACTCGACTAGCCAAAAACATTCAGTACTTC
TRBV30,NA,15,TRBJ1-5,many,CAWSVFGNSNQPQHF,TGTGCCTGGAGTGTTTTCGGGAATAGCAATCAGCCCCAGCATTTT
TRBV15,TRBD2,15,TRBJ2-3,many,CATSRELAGQDTQYF,TGTGCCACCAGCAGAGAACTAGCGGGGCAAGATACGCAGTATTTT
TRBV7-9,TRBD2,16,TRBJ2-2,many,CASSNVAGGVTGELFF,TGTGCCAGCAGCAACGTAGCGGGAGGCGTCACCGGGGAGCTGTTTTTT
TRBV5-1,TRBD2,16,TRBJ2-3,few,CASRRGTSGSTDTQYF,TGCGCCAGCCGACGGGGGACTAGCGGCAGCACAGATACGCAGTATTTT
TRBV7-9,TRBD1,16,TRBJ1-3,NA,CASRSSGGGPGNTIYF,TGTGCCAGCAGATCGTCAGGGGGGGGCCCTGGAAACACCATATATTTT
TRBV29-1,NA,13,TRBJ2-7,many,CSVVPGSSYEQYF,TGCAGCGTTGTGCCGGGCAGCTCCTACGAGCAGTACTTC
TRBV5-6,NA,14,TRBJ2-5,many,CASSEGSLQETQYF,TGTGCCAGCAGCGAGGGCAGTTTACAAGAGACCCAGTACTTC
TRBV9,TRBD2,15,TRBJ2-5,few,CASSGGGRIQETQYF,TGTGCCAGCAGCGGCGGGGGGCGGATACAAGAGACCCAGTACTTC
TRBV12-3/TRBV12-4,TRBD2,16,TRBJ2-7,NA,CASSRPGTSGFYEQYF,TGTGCCAGCAGTCGCCCCGGGACTAGCGGATTCTACGAGCAGTACTTC
TRBV3-1,TRBD2,16,TRBJ2-1,many,CASSQGSGGSYNEQFF,TGTGCCAGCAGCCAAGGGAGCGGGGGATCCTACAATGAGCAGTTCTTC